This TCR beta chain was identified during a study of blood T cells in healthy people across ages. With a J-beta primer mix and a sample-barcoded 5' primer, a second PCR ran about 7 to 12 cycles. TCRdb independently ran MiXCR on the 5' RACE reads; one entry per CDR3 protein. The sample contains about 720,000 distinct CDR3 sequences, about 20% of which appear only once. The ends were cut back, 7 bases at V and 1 base at J, with 13 bases in the middle. The CDR3 loop spans 14 amino acids. The study drew donors from healthy Caucasian individuals in Russia aged roughly 6 to 90. This clonotype originated in a man in his 70s in good health. This chain uses TRBV12-3 or TRBV12-4 with TRBJ1-1, with D hard to call. The source material was blood. The CDR3 DNA follows: TGTGCCAGCATCTCGACACTTCCGAACACTGAAGCTTTCTTT. Translated: CASISTLPNTEAFF.